This TCR beta chain came from a study of blood T cell repertoires in COVID-19. The wider study: Some COVID-19 samples were acute and others convalescent; all came from the United States, Italy and Spain. T cells, B-cell-depleted T cells, or PBMCs supplied cDNA or gDNA.

CDR3 length equals 15 residues. J lost 10 bases, V lost 0 bases, and 10 bases had no gene match. Germline V gene sequence: CDR1 MNHEY, CDR2 SVGEGT. The Seattle patients, enrolled during active infection, were followed longitudinally. Profiling relied on immunoSEQ multiplex PCR, and the TCRdb table lists in-frame clones only, not all of them. The sample carries over 250,000 clones, roughly 83% recorded once. The chain uses TRBV6-2 or TRBV6-3 and TRBJ1-1, with 8 bases lining up with TRBD1. The source is a human donor with COVID-19, enrolled during active disease. The donor label of this sample is uncertain. Specimen: peripheral blood. CDR3 coding DNA: TGTGCCAGCAGTTACTCAGGGCAGGGGGCAATGGGAGCTTTCTTT. Protein: CASSYSGQGAMGAFF.